This TCR beta chain was identified in a study of blood T cell repertoires in COVID-19. The repertoire was sequenced with immunoSEQ multiplex PCR; TCRdb's copy has only in-frame clones and lacks some. The sample has around 300,000 clones, about 93% seen once. Those enrolled in Seattle joined during active infection and were followed longitudinally afterward. The germline V gene encodes CDR1 MGHRA and CDR2 YSYEKL. V lost 3 bases to trimming and J lost 4 bases, with 16 bases between them. The CDR3 covers 16 residues. The sequence was obtained from a woman aged 25 to 39 with COVID-19, enrolled during active disease. The source material was peripheral blood. This chain connects TRBV4-1 to TRBJ2-1; perhaps TRBD1 as D (6 bases). The CDR3 loop is CASSQPTGKPYNEQFF. DNA for the CDR3: TGCGCCAGCAGCCAGCCCACAGGGAAACCTTACAATGAGCAGTTCTTC.